Listed below are T cell receptor beta chains from one sample, sequenced in a study of early T cells in non-severe SARS-CoV-2 infection. TCRdb reprocessed the 5' RACE reads with MiXCR, giving one entry per CDR3 protein. This table has tens of thousands of distinct CDR3 sequences, 5% to 6.5% appearing once. The sequenced sample was whole blood. The receptor source for this set is an adult who was a healthcare worker with PCR-confirmed SARS-CoV-2 infection or an uninfected control (not recorded which). Each CDR3 is given with its conserved first and last residue. The D gene is left open where the match is weak. For some rows the clone size is stated as once, few or many, or as a class when expanded; others skip it.

cdr3_aa: CASSSERQETQYF
cdr3_nt: TGTGCCAGCAGCTCCGAGCGGCAAGAGACCCAGTACTTC
j_call: TRBJ2-5
clone_size: few
d_call: .
v_call: TRBV7-6

cdr3_aa: CASSSGTGVTRPGELFF
cdr3_nt: TGTGCCAGTAGTAGTGGGACAGGGGTTACCCGACCCGGGGAGCTGTTTTTT
j_call: TRBJ2-2
clone_size: many
d_call: TRBD1
v_call: TRBV19

cdr3_aa: CASRFSGNTGELFF
cdr3_nt: TGTGCCAGCAGGTTTAGCGGGAACACCGGGGAGCTGTTTTTT
j_call: TRBJ2-2
clone_size: few
d_call: .
v_call: TRBV7-3

cdr3_aa: CASSSGTGQRETQYF
cdr3_nt: TGTGCCAGCAGCTCCGGGACAGGGCAGAGAGAGACCCAGTACTTC
j_call: TRBJ2-5
clone_size: .
d_call: TRBD1
v_call: TRBV11-2

cdr3_aa: CASSLPGGGTEAFF
cdr3_nt: TGTGCCAGCAGCCTCCCAGGGGGTGGCACTGAAGCTTTCTTT
j_call: TRBJ1-1
clone_size: few
d_call: TRBD1
v_call: TRBV28

cdr3_aa: CASSTRESEAFF
cdr3_nt: TGTGCCAGCAGCACCCGGGAGTCTGAAGCTTTCTTT
j_call: TRBJ1-1
clone_size: many
d_call: .
v_call: TRBV3-1

cdr3_aa: CAWSGDGLAGTSAKNIQYF
cdr3_nt: TGTGCCTGGAGCGGCGACGGGCTAGCGGGGACGTCAGCCAAAAACATTCAGTACTTC
j_call: TRBJ2-4
clone_size: many
d_call: TRBD2
v_call: TRBV30

cdr3_aa: CATSRGAPGYNEQFF
cdr3_nt: TGTGCCACCAGCAGAGGAGCTCCGGGTTACAATGAGCAGTTCTTC
j_call: TRBJ2-1
clone_size: many
d_call: .
v_call: TRBV15

cdr3_aa: CASNPSARRQETQYF
cdr3_nt: TGTGCCAGCAACCCTAGCGCACGCAGGCAGGAGACCCAGTACTTC
j_call: TRBJ2-5
clone_size: many
d_call: .
v_call: TRBV28

cdr3_aa: CASSLWRTGGPKGTQYF
cdr3_nt: TGTGCCAGCAGTTTATGGAGGACAGGAGGGCCCAAGGGGACCCAGTACTTC
j_call: TRBJ2-5
clone_size: few
d_call: .
v_call: TRBV28

cdr3_aa: CASSGSGYGYTF
cdr3_nt: TGTGCCAGCAGTGGGTCGGGCTATGGCTACACCTTC
j_call: TRBJ1-2
clone_size: many
d_call: .
v_call: TRBV12-3/TRBV12-4

cdr3_aa: CASILRRVEQYF
cdr3_nt: TGTGCCAGCATCCTTAGGAGGGTCGAGCAGTACTTC
j_call: TRBJ2-7
clone_size: .
d_call: .
v_call: TRBV28

cdr3_aa: CASNRAINTEAFF
cdr3_nt: TGTGCCAGCAACCGGGCCATTAACACTGAAGCTTTCTTT
j_call: TRBJ1-1
clone_size: many
d_call: .
v_call: TRBV28

cdr3_aa: CASSPSLRAMWQFF
cdr3_nt: TGTGCCAGCAGCCCCTCTCTGCGGGCCATGTGGCAATTCTTC
j_call: TRBJ2-1
clone_size: many
d_call: .
v_call: TRBV7-2

cdr3_aa: CASSLTGSNQETQYF
cdr3_nt: TGTGCCAGCAGCCTGACAGGGAGTAACCAAGAGACCCAGTACTTC
j_call: TRBJ2-5
clone_size: medium-sized
d_call: TRBD1
v_call: TRBV27

cdr3_aa: CASRPRTSGRYEQYF
cdr3_nt: TGTGCCAGCAGGCCCAGGACTAGCGGGAGGTACGAGCAGTACTTC
j_call: TRBJ2-7
clone_size: few
d_call: TRBD2
v_call: TRBV6-2/TRBV6-3

cdr3_aa: CASSPPGSGSDEQFF
cdr3_nt: TGTGCTAGCAGCCCCCCGGGGAGCGGGAGCGATGAGCAGTTCTTC
j_call: TRBJ2-1
clone_size: many
d_call: TRBD2
v_call: TRBV7-7

cdr3_aa: CATSREGTSDYEQYF
cdr3_nt: TGTGCCACCAGCAGAGAAGGGACTTCCGACTACGAGCAGTACTTC
j_call: TRBJ2-7
clone_size: many
d_call: .
v_call: TRBV15

cdr3_aa: CASIPSPGNYGYTF
cdr3_nt: TGCGCCAGCATCCCGTCCCCGGGTAACTATGGCTACACCTTC
j_call: TRBJ1-2
clone_size: .
d_call: .
v_call: TRBV5-1

cdr3_aa: CASSVGTVTTYEQYF
cdr3_nt: TGTGCCAGTAGTGTTGGGACAGTAACTACCTACGAGCAGTACTTC
j_call: TRBJ2-7
clone_size: many
d_call: TRBD1
v_call: TRBV19

cdr3_aa: CSAHQGNIETQYF
cdr3_nt: TGCAGTGCTCATCAGGGGAACATAGAGACCCAGTACTTC
j_call: TRBJ2-5
clone_size: .
d_call: .
v_call: TRBV20-1

cdr3_aa: CATGQRNTEAFF
cdr3_nt: TGTGCCACGGGACAGAGGAACACTGAAGCTTTCTTT
j_call: TRBJ1-1
clone_size: many
d_call: TRBD1
v_call: TRBV7-9

cdr3_aa: CASSPSTDTQYF
cdr3_nt: TGTGCCAGCAGTCCCAGCACAGATACGCAGTATTTT
j_call: TRBJ2-3
clone_size: many
d_call: .
v_call: TRBV27

cdr3_aa: CASSQDLDRQRTQYF
cdr3_nt: TGTGCCAGCAGCCAAGATCTTGACAGGCAGAGGACCCAGTACTTC
j_call: TRBJ2-5
clone_size: few
d_call: .
v_call: TRBV4-2

cdr3_aa: CASSLAGTDSRELFF
cdr3_nt: TGCGCCAGCAGCTTGGCCGGGACAGACAGTAGGGAGCTGTTTTTT
j_call: TRBJ2-2
clone_size: many
d_call: TRBD1
v_call: TRBV5-1

cdr3_aa: CSAFDRGDTEAFF
cdr3_nt: TGCAGTGCATTCGACAGGGGGGACACTGAAGCTTTCTTT
j_call: TRBJ1-1
clone_size: few
d_call: TRBD1
v_call: TRBV20-1

cdr3_aa: CASRKTGGTEAFF
cdr3_nt: TGTGCCAGCAGGAAGACAGGGGGCACTGAAGCTTTCTTT
j_call: TRBJ1-1
clone_size: .
d_call: TRBD1
v_call: TRBV25-1

cdr3_aa: CASSPPGNQPQHF
cdr3_nt: TGTGCCAGCAGCCCCCCAGGCAATCAGCCCCAGCATTTT
j_call: TRBJ1-5
clone_size: .
d_call: .
v_call: TRBV12-3/TRBV12-4

cdr3_aa: CASSFSGGNTEAFF
cdr3_nt: TGTGCCAGCAGCTTCAGTGGGGGGAACACTGAAGCTTTCTTT
j_call: TRBJ1-1
clone_size: few
d_call: .
v_call: TRBV11-3

cdr3_aa: CSAPTSGGATDTQYF
cdr3_nt: TGCAGTGCACCGACTAGCGGGGGGGCCACAGATACGCAGTATTTT
j_call: TRBJ2-3
clone_size: few
d_call: TRBD2
v_call: TRBV20-1

cdr3_aa: CASSLQRSPPYEQYF
cdr3_nt: TGTGCCAGCAGTTTGCAGCGGAGCCCCCCCTACGAGCAGTACTTC
j_call: TRBJ2-7
clone_size: .
d_call: .
v_call: TRBV27

cdr3_aa: CAIHPGTSGSTGELFF
cdr3_nt: TGTGCCATCCACCCCGGGACTAGCGGGAGCACCGGGGAGCTGTTTTTT
j_call: TRBJ2-2
clone_size: many
d_call: TRBD2
v_call: TRBV10-3

cdr3_aa: CASSLESNEQFF
cdr3_nt: TGTGCCAGCAGCCTAGAGTCGAATGAGCAGTTCTTC
j_call: TRBJ2-1
clone_size: many
d_call: .
v_call: TRBV11-1

cdr3_aa: CASSSPPWDTEAFF
cdr3_nt: TGTGCCAGCAGCTCCCCTCCTTGGGACACTGAAGCTTTCTTT
j_call: TRBJ1-1
clone_size: .
d_call: .
v_call: TRBV11-3

cdr3_aa: CAISRGGGGQPQHF
cdr3_nt: TGTGCCATCAGCCGGGGAGGGGGCGGACAGCCCCAGCATTTT
j_call: TRBJ1-5
clone_size: many
d_call: TRBD1
v_call: TRBV10-3

cdr3_aa: CASSTRRQGGYTF
cdr3_nt: TGTGCCAGCAGCACCCGACGGCAAGGAGGCTACACCTTC
j_call: TRBJ1-2
clone_size: many
d_call: .
v_call: TRBV7-2

cdr3_aa: CASRGEGLGTDTQYF
cdr3_nt: TGTGCCAGCAGAGGGGAGGGGTTAGGAACAGATACGCAGTATTTT
j_call: TRBJ2-3
clone_size: many
d_call: TRBD2
v_call: TRBV28

cdr3_aa: CASSQGAGLNTEAFF
cdr3_nt: TGTGCCAGCAGCCAAGGGGCAGGTCTGAACACTGAAGCTTTCTTT
j_call: TRBJ1-1
clone_size: .
d_call: .
v_call: TRBV4-2

cdr3_aa: CANPGPLIYEQYF
cdr3_nt: TGCGCCAACCCGGGTCCCCTCATCTACGAGCAGTACTTC
j_call: TRBJ2-7
clone_size: many
d_call: .
v_call: TRBV10-1

cdr3_aa: CASSLIEGSKGYTF
cdr3_nt: TGCGCCAGCAGCCTAATTGAGGGGTCTAAGGGCTACACCTTC
j_call: TRBJ1-2
clone_size: .
d_call: .
v_call: TRBV4-3

cdr3_aa: CASSRWAATSGANVLTF
cdr3_nt: TGTGCCAGCAGCCGCTGGGCCGCAACCTCTGGGGCCAACGTCCTGACTTTC
j_call: TRBJ2-6
clone_size: few
d_call: .
v_call: TRBV6-6

cdr3_aa: CAVGGLGLYEQYF
cdr3_nt: TGTGCCGTCGGGGGTTTGGGGCTATACGAGCAGTACTTC
j_call: TRBJ2-7
clone_size: few
d_call: .
v_call: TRBV7-8

cdr3_aa: CSTSAGGGVNEQYF
cdr3_nt: TGCAGCACCTCCGCTGGGGGGGGAGTAAACGAGCAGTACTTC
j_call: TRBJ2-7
clone_size: many
d_call: TRBD2
v_call: TRBV29-1

cdr3_aa: CASSQENRGYEQYF
cdr3_nt: TGCGCCAGCAGCCAAGAAAACAGGGGCTACGAGCAGTACTTC
j_call: TRBJ2-7
clone_size: .
d_call: TRBD1
v_call: TRBV4-1

cdr3_aa: CSARGGTGDVETQYF
cdr3_nt: TGCAGTGCTAGAGGTGGGACAGGGGATGTCGAGACCCAGTACTTC
j_call: TRBJ2-5
clone_size: many
d_call: TRBD1
v_call: TRBV20-1

cdr3_aa: CATSPRRMGAFVNPQYF
cdr3_nt: TGTGCCACCAGCCCACGCAGGATGGGGGCCTTCGTCAACCCCCAGTACTTC
j_call: TRBJ2-5
clone_size: .
d_call: .
v_call: TRBV24-1

cdr3_aa: CASSWGTGELFF
cdr3_nt: TGCGCCAGCAGCTGGGGGACCGGGGAGCTGTTTTTT
j_call: TRBJ2-2
clone_size: many
d_call: .
v_call: TRBV5-1

cdr3_aa: CASSELSSLAKNIQYF
cdr3_nt: TGTGCCAGCAGTGAACTCAGCTCCTTAGCCAAAAACATTCAGTACTTC
j_call: TRBJ2-4
clone_size: few
d_call: .
v_call: TRBV6-1

cdr3_aa: CAWKGRNYGYTF
cdr3_nt: TGTGCCTGGAAAGGACGCAACTATGGCTACACCTTC
j_call: TRBJ1-2
clone_size: few
d_call: .
v_call: TRBV30

cdr3_aa: CASSPPRLGVMNTEAFF
cdr3_nt: TGTGCCAGCTCACCACCTAGGTTAGGGGTCATGAACACTGAAGCTTTCTTT
j_call: TRBJ1-1
clone_size: many
d_call: .
v_call: TRBV18

cdr3_aa: CSARAGGSNQPQLF
cdr3_nt: TGCAGTGCTAGGGCAGGGGGTAGCAATCAGCCCCAGCTTTTT
j_call: TRBJ1-5
clone_size: few
d_call: TRBD1
v_call: TRBV20-1

cdr3_aa: CASSPLGTLYEQYF
cdr3_nt: TGTGCCAGCAGTCCCCTGGGGACTCTCTACGAGCAGTACTTC
j_call: TRBJ2-7
clone_size: many
d_call: .
v_call: TRBV11-3

cdr3_aa: CASSFPPQGGQPQHF
cdr3_nt: TGTGCCAGCAGTTTCCCTCCACAGGGCGGTCAGCCCCAGCATTTT
j_call: TRBJ1-5
clone_size: few
d_call: .
v_call: TRBV28